The 32 T cell receptor beta chains reported below all come from one sample, sequenced in a study of blood T cells in healthy people across ages. Primers used in a second PCR of about 6 to 11 cycles were a sample-barcoded 5' primer and a J-beta primer mix. Each CDR3 protein gets one entry after TCRdb re-called the 5' RACE reads with MiXCR. The sample comprises approximately 320,000 distinct CDR3 sequences, 25% to 30% of which are singletons, and over 25% rests with the top ten. Sample: blood. These receptors came from a woman in her 70s in good health.

The CDR3 DNA reads TGTGCCAGCAGCCAAGACATCCTAGCGGGGATCTGCGAGCAGTACTTC. Protein: CASSQDILAGICEQYF. The chain is built from TRBV14 and TRBJ2-7, with 9 bases that match TRBD2. The germline V gene encodes CDR1 SGHDN and CDR2 FVKESK. This CDR3 has 16 amino acids. Unmatched junction bases numbered 9, after V lost 0 bases and J lost 6 bases.

This clonotype was counted a few times. The V gene is TRBV28, the J gene TRBJ1-5; the D gene is possibly TRBD1 (6 bases). Germline CDR1 and CDR2: MDHEN and SYDVKM. Deletions cut 5 bases from V and 4 bases from J, with 18 bases between. This CDR3 has 16 residues. The CDR3 DNA reads as TGTGCCAGCAGTCTATACCCGGGGGGCAAGAATCAGCCCCAGCATTTT. As protein: CASSLYPGGKNQPQHF. The variable domain in full, with the rest retrieved from reference TRBV28 and TRBJ1-5, is DVKVTQSSRYLVKRTGEKVFLECVQDMDHENMFWYRQDPGLGLRLIYFSYDVKMKEKGDIPEGYSVSREKKERFSLILESASTNQTSMYLCASSLYPGGKNQPQHFGDGTRLSIL.

This clonotype was detected only a few times. The chain has TRBV11-2 and TRBJ1-4; the match to TRBD1 covers 8 bases. The germline V gene has CDR1 SGHAT and CDR2 FQNNGV. The CDR3 loop spans 14 amino acids. V dropped 5 bases and J dropped 8; count of bases not matched to a gene: 7. This chain's CDR3 is CASSPDRADEKLFF. Written as DNA, the CDR3 is TGTGCCAGCAGCCCGGACAGGGCCGACGAAAAACTGTTTTTT.

The chain recombines TRBV5-1 with TRBJ2-4, with D tentatively TRBD1 (6 bases). Between the trimmed V and J ends, which lost 4 bases and 1 base, there was a span of 15 bases. In germline, CDR1 is SGHRS, CDR2 YFSETQ. The CDR3 has 16 amino acids. The CDR3 DNA sequence: TGCGCCAGCAGCCCCGGATTGGGGGCCGCCAAAAACATTCAGTACTTC. Translation: CASSPGLGAAKNIQYF.

CDR3 bases: TGTGCCAGCAGCCTCGTAGCGGGGAATGAGCAGTTCTTC. It specifies CASSLVAGNEQFF. V and J are TRBV7-3 and TRBJ2-1, with TRBD2 identical over 8 bases. V was clipped by 5 bases and J by 7 bases; unmatched bases: 4. The CDR3 loop spans 13 amino acids. Germline loops: CDR1 SGHTA, CDR2 FQGTGA.

This clonotype has only a few counts. This chain links TRBV7-9 with TRBJ2-5; 10 positions agree with TRBD1. Germline CDR1 reads SEHNR; CDR2 reads FQNEAQ (reference sequence). This CDR3 has 15 residues. After removal of 5 bases from V and 2 bases from J, the junction contained 5 bases not matched to a gene. CDR3 DNA sequence: TGTGCCAGCAGCCTCGGGACAGGGGTTCAAGAGACCCAGTACTTC. Translated: CASSLGTGVQETQYF.

This clonotype was counted a few times. The V call is TRBV6-5, the J call TRBJ2-7; no definite D call. The germline V and J ends were trimmed by 1 base and 5 bases, with 9 bases remaining between them. The CDR3 has 13 residues. Germline assignment: CDR1 MNHEY and CDR2 SVGAGI. CDR3 sequence reads: CASSYYRFDEQYF. DNA for the CDR3: TGTGCCAGCAGTTACTATAGATTTGACGAGCAGTACTTC.

The CDR3 reads CSARDLGAGPYEQYF. The CDR3 DNA sequence: TGCAGTGCTAGAGATCTGGGAGCGGGACCCTACGAGCAGTACTTC. The J gene is TRBJ2-7, the V gene TRBV20-1; TRBD2 agrees at 7 bases. The CDR3 runs 15 residues. The J segment lost 2 bases and the V segment lost 0 bases, leaving 7 bases of the junction unmatched. Germline CDR1 and CDR2: DFQATT and SNEGSKA (reference sequence).

This clonotype occurred many times. The V call is TRBV27, the J call TRBJ2-5, with D possibly TRBD1 on 6 matching bases. The length of the CDR3 is 16 residues. The germline V and J ends were trimmed by 7 bases and 6 bases, with 24 bases remaining between them. Germline V gene data show CDR1 as MNHEY and CDR2 as SMNVEV (reference sequence). The CDR3 protein is CASTNPGPTGSKTQYF. The CDR3 DNA sequence: TGTGCCAGCACAAACCCGGGCCCCACAGGGTCCAAGACCCAGTACTTC.

The chain recombines TRBV5-1 with TRBJ2-1; D unclear. V was clipped by 6 bases and J by 0 bases, with 13 bases between them. The CDR3 spans 15 residues. Germline CDR1 SGHRS, CDR2 YFSETQ. CDR3 sequence: CASTPVAFSYNEQFF. DNA of the CDR3: TGCGCCAGCACGCCGGTGGCGTTCTCCTACAATGAGCAGTTCTTC.

This clonotype was recorded a few times. This rearrangement joins TRBV5-1 to TRBJ2-6; 8 positions agree with TRBD2. From germline, CDR1 is SGHRS and CDR2 YFSETQ. This CDR3 region has 18 residues. With 6 bases clipped from V and 1 base from J, the junction kept 12 bases outside the gene matches. CDR3 nucleotide sequence: TGCGCCAGCACCCCAGGAGGGACTAGAGTTTCTGGGGCCAACGTCCTGACTTTC. Amino acids: CASTPGGTRVSGANVLTF.

This clonotype has only a few counts. V is TRBV10-1 and J is TRBJ2-5; the D gene is possibly TRBD1 (5 bases). Looked up from germline, CDR1 is WNHNN and CDR2 is SYGVQD (reference sequence). Trimming took off 0 bases at V and 5 bases at J, with 10 bases between the two ends. This CDR3 region has 14 residues. The CDR3 DNA reads TGCGCCAGCAGTGAGTCGCAGGGTTTCGAGACCCAGTACTTC. Its protein product is CASSESQGFETQYF.

This clonotype was found a few times. The rearrangement uses TRBV7-8 and TRBJ2-5; possible D gene TRBD2, 5 bases. Germline CDR1 reads SGHVS; CDR2 reads FQNEAQ. Trimming shortened V by 3 bases and J by 5 bases, and 10 bases separated the two germline ends. This CDR3 contains 13 residues. The CDR3 sequence: CASSLFPGETQYF. Here the CDR3 DNA reads TGTGCCAGCAGCTTGTTCCCGGGGGAGACCCAGTACTTC.

The CDR3 reads CAIRAAMGDNEQFF. The CDR3 DNA is TGTGCCATCAGGGCCGCCATGGGGGATAATGAGCAGTTCTTC. The V gene is TRBV10-3, the J gene TRBJ2-1, with D possibly called TRBD1 or TRBD2 (5 bases each). The CDR3 spans 14 residues. V was trimmed by 6 bases and J by 7 bases, leaving 16 bases between them. The germline V gene has CDR1 ENHRY and CDR2 SYGVKD.

The rearrangement links TRBV20-1 to TRBJ2-7; D is uncertain. This CDR3 comprises 13 residues. V was pared by 3 bases and J by 7 bases, with 16 bases between. The germline CDR1 and CDR2 sequences are DFQATT and SNEGSKA (reference sequence). CDR3 residues: CSARGWTESEQYF. CDR3 nucleotide sequence: TGCAGTGCTAGGGGATGGACGGAAAGTGAGCAGTACTTC.

The chain employs TRBV28 and TRBJ1-2; D remains ambiguous. The length of the CDR3 is 13 residues. Germline V gene sequence: CDR1 MDHEN, CDR2 SYDVKM. V gave up 3 bases and J gave up 7 bases, with 12 bases separating them. This CDR3 reads CASSLLAAFGYTF. The CDR3 DNA reads TGTGCCAGCAGTTTGTTGGCGGCCTTTGGCTACACCTTC.

The chain carries TRBV28 and TRBJ2-1, with D possibly matching TRBD1 (6 bases). The J call may be faulty, since TRBJ2-5 better matches the DNA end. This CDR3 is 17 amino acids long. Germline V lookup: CDR1 MDHEN, CDR2 SYDVKM. The CDR3 protein is CASSLLSPGALGETQYF. CDR3 sequence (DNA): TGTGCCAGCAGTTTATTGTCGCCAGGGGCGCTAGGGGAGACCCAGTACTTC.

The chain joins TRBV15 to TRBJ1-3; D not resolved. Germline CDR1 LNHNV, CDR2 YYDKDF (reference sequence). The CDR3 extends over 14 amino acids. The V end was cut by 3 bases, the J end by 3 bases, with 9 bases between. The CDR3 nucleotides read TGTGCCACCAGCAGTACAAACCTTGGAAACACCATATATTTT. Encoded protein: CATSSTNLGNTIYF.

The V and J genes are TRBV7-2 and TRBJ2-1; the match to TRBD2 covers 11 bases. The germline V gene encodes CDR1 SGHTA and CDR2 FQGNSA. The CDR3 length is 16 residues. J was trimmed by 7 bases and V by 0 bases; bases with no gene match: 5. The CDR3 loop reads CASSLARPSGGNEQFF. The CDR3, as DNA: TGTGCCAGCAGCTTAGCGAGGCCTAGCGGGGGGAATGAGCAGTTCTTC.

V and J are TRBV10-3 and TRBJ2-6; possibly TRBD2 for D (6 bases). V dropped 6 bases and J dropped 0 bases, with 9 bases sitting between them. The CDR3 is 15 amino acids. CDR1 is ENHRY, CDR2 SYGVKD, per germline. The CDR3 DNA follows: TGTGCCATCAGCCGCGGGACCTCTGGGGCCAACGTCCTGACTTTC. Translating gives CAISRGTSGANVLTF.

This clonotype was observed a few times. The chain employs TRBV10-3 and TRBJ2-5; D unresolved. The CDR3 totals 13 residues. V shed 6 bases and J shed 0 bases, with 8 bases lying between them. Germline CDR1 ENHRY, CDR2 SYGVKD. CDR3 coding DNA: TGTGCCATCAGCGACGGGCACCAAGAGACCCAGTACTTC. As protein: CAISDGHQETQYF.

The chain has TRBV6-6 and TRBJ2-5, with a weak D call TRBD1 (6 bases). Trimming pared 5 bases from V and 5 bases from J, leaving 15 bases between. CDR3 length: 14 residues. The V gene's germline CDR1 is MNHNY and CDR2 SVGAGI (reference sequence). The CDR3 sequence is CASSPPPRGETQYF. CDR3 DNA sequence: TGTGCCAGCAGTCCCCCCCCGAGGGGGGAGACCCAGTACTTC.

V and J are TRBV28 and TRBJ2-7, with TRBD1 matching 10 bases. This CDR3 comprises 15 residues. Per the germline V gene, CDR1 is MDHEN and CDR2 is SYDVKM. The V gene end was trimmed by 10 bases and the J gene end by 4 bases; junction bases not matched to a gene: 13. The CDR3 coding sequence is TGTGCCATCGGGACAGGGGCCCGTAGCGGGTACGAGCAGTACTTC. It encodes CAIGTGARSGYEQYF.

The chain is built from TRBV5-6 and TRBJ2-2; D not resolved. CDR3 length: 14 residues. CDR1 and CDR2 (germline): SGHDT, YYEEEE. The V end was cut by 2 bases, the J end by 6 bases, with 11 bases between. CDR3: CASSFVEVPGELFF. Here the CDR3 DNA reads TGTGCCAGCAGCTTCGTAGAGGTCCCCGGGGAGCTGTTTTTT.

J is TRBJ2-1 and V is TRBV11-2; D is possibly TRBD1 (5 bases). Per germline, CDR1 SGHAT and CDR2 FQNNGV. V was cut by 1 base and J by 0 bases, with 10 bases left in between. This CDR3 is built from 16 residues. Here the CDR3 reads CASSLGQGSSYNEQFF. In DNA, the CDR3 is TGTGCCAGCAGCTTAGGGCAGGGAAGCTCCTACAATGAGCAGTTCTTC.

The table lists this clonotype with a few counts. This sequence joins TRBV29-1 and TRBJ1-1; D is uncertain. The CDR3 loop spans 12 amino acids. CDR1 is SQVTM, CDR2 ANQGSEA, per germline. V dropped 7 bases and J dropped 1 base, with 10 bases sitting between them. The CDR3 nucleotides are TGCAGCGCCCTGAAGAAGAACACTGAAGCTTTCTTT. Its translation: CSALKKNTEAFF. Full variable domain (rest looked up from reference TRBV29-1 and TRBJ1-1): SAVISQKPSRDICQRGTSLTIQCQVDSQVTMMFWYRQQPGQSLTLIATANQGSEATYESGFVIDKFPISRPNLTFSTLTVSNMSPEDSSIYLCSALKKNTEAFFGQGTRLTVV.

The V call is TRBV20-1, the J call TRBJ2-3; no reliable D call. V lost 3 bases to trimming and J lost 4 bases, with 14 bases between them. The CDR3 has 14 amino acids. Per germline, CDR1 DFQATT and CDR2 SNEGSKA (reference sequence). CDR3: CSARASTPADTQYF. The CDR3 region has the DNA TGCAGTGCTAGGGCCTCCACCCCCGCAGATACGCAGTATTTT.

This clonotype was counted a few times. The chain links TRBV10-3 to TRBJ2-7; D is perhaps TRBD1 or TRBD2 (5 bases each). Deletions cut 10 bases from V and 4 bases from J, with 14 bases between. The germline CDR1 and CDR2 sequences are ENHRY and SYGVKD. CDR3 length: 12 residues. CDR3 loop: CATAARDYEQYF. The CDR3 DNA reads as TGTGCCACAGCGGCCAGGGATTACGAGCAGTACTTC.

This chain joins TRBV12-3 or TRBV12-4 and TRBJ2-2; 12 bases match TRBD2. This CDR3 is built from 15 residues. The V and J ends lost 5 bases and 4 bases, in that order; junction bases with no gene match: 2. CDR3 bases: TGTGCCAGCAGTGAACTAGCGGGAGGCACCGGGGAGCTGTTTTTT. Translating gives CASSELAGGTGELFF.

The chain has TRBV5-1 and TRBJ1-4; the D is unclear. Per germline, CDR1 SGHRS and CDR2 YFSETQ. The CDR3 runs to 15 residues. V was clipped by 0 bases and J by 11 bases, with 17 bases between them. The CDR3, as DNA: TGCGCCAGCAGCTTGGATGGGAGGACGGTATTGAAACTGTTTTTT. It encodes CASSLDGRTVLKLFF.

The sample holds a few counts of this clonotype. The chain uses TRBV11-2 and TRBJ1-6; tentatively, D is TRBD1 (5 bases). Germline V gives CDR1 SGHAT, CDR2 FQNNGV. This CDR3 spans 16 amino acids. The V and J ends lost 5 bases and 1 base respectively, with 12 bases between them. The CDR3 DNA follows: TGTGCCAGCAGCCCCGGAGGGGTTTCCTATAATTCACCCCTCCACTTT. Protein: CASSPGGVSYNSPLHF. The full variable domain, in which reference TRBV11-2 and TRBJ1-6 provide the parts outside the CDR3, is EAGVAQSPRYKIIEKRQSVAFWCNPISGHATLYWYQQILGQGPKLLIQFQNNGVVDDSQLPKDRFSAERLKGVDSTLKIQPAKLEDSAVYLCASSPGGVSYNSPLHFGNGTRLTVT.

The rearrangement joins TRBV20-1 to TRBJ2-1, with D perhaps TRBD2 (6 bases). The germline V gene encodes CDR1 DFQATT and CDR2 SNEGSKA (reference sequence). V lost 0 bases, J lost 8 bases, and 8 bases lay in between. The CDR3 is 12 residues long. The CDR3 sequence: CSARDGGYEQFF. The DNA for the CDR3 is TGCAGTGCTAGAGATGGGGGGTATGAGCAGTTCTTC.